This section outlines one T cell receptor (beta chain) sequence together with its context. Its antigen is unknown. This entry comes from a study of cytomegalovirus exposure and HLA in healthy donors. Study-level findings and limits: Productive rates of about 87% or about 30% were seen for most TCR beta V segments in an earlier analysis.

Between the trimmed V and J ends, which lost 5 bases and 7 bases, there was a span of 20 bases. The CDR3 is 15 amino acids. CDR1 is LNHDA and CDR2 is SQIVND in the germline V gene (reference sequence). Primers: 60 Vbeta forward and 13 Jbeta reverse. Measured with immunoSEQ multiplex PCR; TCRdb has only the in-frame clones, and not every one. This table holds 130,000 to 150,000 clones, just under 85% found once. The genes are TRBV19 and TRBJ2-5; D may be TRBD2 (6 bases). The sequencing sample was made of PBMCs. The TCR originated in a woman aged 60-75 years in good health and CMV-seropositive. The CDR3, as DNA: TGTGCCAGTAGTCCTCAGCCGGGGGTGGTTTCGACCCAGTACTTC. Its translation: CASSPQPGVVSTQYF.